This TCR beta chain was recovered during a study of T cells in Graves' hyperthyroidism and ophthalmopathy (dated by TCRdb to the late 2010s). General notes on the study: Peripheral blood samples were taken at initial diagnosis, before any treatment was given. Thyroid tissue and blood T-cell repertoires from six Graves' hyperthyroidism patients were also compared in the study. A discovery cohort of 95 to 100 patients, fewer than 50 with Graves' ophthalmopathy and approximately 57 with stable Graves' hyperthyroidism, was used to find distinguishing TCR V-J signatures. The paper reports TCR Vbeta CDR3 sequencing of more than 120 peripheral blood samples: around 45 ophthalmopathy, under 80 hyperthyroidism and approximately 17 progressor patients. The 100 discovery patients were randomly split 7:3 into training and test sets. Prospective prediction of ophthalmopathy was tested in an independent validation cohort consisting of some 20 hyperthyroidism patients and more than 15 patients who later progressed to ophthalmopathy. Once sampling was done, hyperthyroidism patients were given methimazole at a starting dose of 30 mg daily, whereas ophthalmopathy patients were given high-dose intravenous methylprednisolone. The study at large found these results: A model built on a 13 V-J signature distinguished ophthalmopathy from stable hyperthyroidism, reaching roughly 88% sensitivity and 81.08% specificity in cross-validation and 80%/75% in testing. Most expanded thyroid clonotypes (frequency above 0.001) were also found in blood, which suggests that blood repertoires may mirror thyroid immune responses. No statistical method was used to set the sample size in advance, and investigators knew the group allocation. In validation, progression to ophthalmopathy was predicted by the model with almost 71% sensitivity and around 76% specificity, a median of approximately 6.5 months before onset.

In its sample, this clonotype was seen many times. Its antigen specificity is not known. No much larger clonotype is one base removed from it; base qualities were not supplied. Stable Graves' hyperthyroidism was defined as no progression to ophthalmopathy during 18 months of follow-up. Hyperthyroidism patients were newly diagnosed, with disease duration under 2 months, and aged 18 to 65 years. Exclusion was applied to patients with uncontrolled infections, other autoimmune diseases, pregnancy or lactation. Diagnoses were established on the basis of clinical symptoms, serum thyroxine and TRAb, thyroid ultrasound, and orbital computed tomography. Ficoll-Paque density gradient centrifugation was used to isolate PBMCs from 8.5 to 10 ml of fresh peripheral blood. Total RNA was extracted with Trizol reagent, and quality was checked on an Agilent 2100 Bioanalyzer. Inclusive of the bounding cysteine and phenylalanine, the CDR3 is 16 residues long. Here the CDR3 DNA is all that survives: 48 bases in frame from base 1. V is shortened by 7 bases, J by 5 bases, and the region joining them spans 27 bases. The germline V gene (reference sequence) yields DFQATT for CDR1 and SNEGSKA for CDR2.

The TCR beta CDR3 regions were amplified from the RNA transcripts. For the first round of RT-PCR on the TCR CDR3, the HTBI primer set was used together with the Qiagen OneStep RT-PCR kit. Libraries were constructed in a second round of multiplex PCR, after which size selection and purification were performed. Paired-end sequencing of the libraries was performed with 100 bp reads on an Illumina HiSeq2000. Per the source publication's procedure: SOAPnuke was used to process the raw data, removing reads that contained adapters or uncalled bases, had a mean Phred below 15, or lacked an exact match to the constant primer or identifier. High-quality paired reads were merged using COPE v1.2.5, and each unique nucleotide sequence was defined as a clonotype. MiTCR v1.1 was used to align clonotypes to the IMGT TRBV, TRBD and TRBJ reference segments. The analysis was restricted to V-J combinations with a frequency above 0.0001, which together covered about 99% of the repertoires. A TCS score was defined as the ratio between F50 (clonal expansion) and ExV (chaos), using BLOSUM62-based TCRdist between CDR3 peptides within each V-J. Welch's t-statistics and random forest reduced fewer than 600 V-J features to roughly 13, which were used in a naive Bayes classifier (R e1071). TCRdb's own reprocessing of the public reads used fastp at Q25 and MiXCR and kept productive beta chains. Rows with a matching CDR3 protein are joined into one entry that keeps the most common DNA and genes. Clone size and V and J calls follow TCRdb, not the original study. For this sample there are about 560,000 distinct CDR3 sequences; about 15% appear just once. Around 7.5% of the sample lies in the top ten.

This TCR came from a woman aged 25 to 39 with Graves' hyperthyroidism. The chain is assembled from TRBV20-1 and TRBJ2-7, with the D gene not confidently named. Input material: blood. The base sequence is TGCAGTGTCTCATACCTGGGGAACCTGCTTAAGAACGAGCAGTACTTC. The encoded protein is CSVSYLGNLLKNEQYF.